This TCR beta chain was captured by sequencing in a study of somatic mutations in cytotoxic T cells in rheumatoid arthritis. Looking at the study overall: T-cell populations stained with V beta antibodies were in some cases flow-sorted at nearly 100% purity, including V beta1+ cells that were sequenced for TCRB.

Generated by immunoSEQ multiplex PCR, the TCRdb table keeps only in-frame clones and is missing some. The table lists roughly 4,000 clones, about 88% of them singletons. The CDR3 length is 17 residues. From germline, CDR1 is MNHEY and CDR2 SMNVEV (reference sequence). On this clone: Sequence at one end of the junction differs from germline and may be a read error. Other DNA sequences in this specimen translate into the identical CDR3.

Flow cytometry served to check the purity of CD4+ and CD8+ cells, which were isolated by positive magnetic bead selection. This TCR derives from a woman in her 70s with rheumatoid arthritis. The V and J genes are TRBV27 and TRBJ1-6; unclear D gene. Material: CD8+ T cells sorted from blood. CDR3 protein: CASSLSGRHVYNSPLHF. CDR3 coding DNA: TGTGCCAGCAGTTTAAGTGGGAGGCACGTCTATAATTCCCCCCTCCACTTT.